This entry lists 19 T cell receptor beta chains sequenced from one sample in a study of identifying expanded T cells in peripheral blood. Here immunoSEQ multiplex PCR was the method, and the copy in TCRdb shows in-frame clones only, minus some. This repertoire shows under 100,000 clones, 85% found once; its top ten account for around 4.3%. Sample: blood. The receptor set was obtained from a person aged 18 to 70 in good health.

This clone was recorded a few times. In the same sample, other DNA sequences code for this CDR3. This sequence joins TRBV14 and TRBJ1-1, with D possibly being TRBD1 (5 bases). The CDR3 contains 13 residues. Germline CDR1 is SGHDN and CDR2 is FVKESK. The V end lost 3 bases, the J end lost 5 bases, and 10 bases lay between the germline ends. The CDR3 spells CASSQQGNTEAFF. The CDR3 DNA follows: TGTGCCAGCAGCCAGCAGGGTAATACTGAAGCTTTCTTT.

This clone showed up just a few times. V gene TRBV6-6 combines with J gene TRBJ1-1; D unresolved. The ends were cut back, 5 bases at V and 4 bases at J, with 5 bases in the middle. Germline CDR1 reads MNHNY; CDR2 reads SVGAGI (reference sequence). The CDR3 contains 11 residues. The CDR3 DNA is TGTGCCAGCAGTGGACTCACTGAAGCTTTCTTT. Translation gives CASSGLTEAFF.

This chain uses TRBV5-6 with TRBJ1-3; D remains unclear. In germline, CDR1 is SGHDT, CDR2 YYEEEE. This CDR3 is 14 amino acids long. The V gene lost 3 bases and the J gene lost 0 bases, with 7 bases spanning the gap. CDR3 sequence reads: CASSWTDSGNTIYF. The CDR3 DNA reads as TGTGCCAGCAGCTGGACCGACTCTGGAAACACCATATATTTT.

The sample holds one count of this clone. The J gene is TRBJ1-3, the V gene TRBV5-6, with a tentative D call TRBD1 (6 bases). The CDR3 is 14 amino acids. Germline-derived CDR1 and CDR2 are SGHDT and YYEEEE. Trimming removed 0 bases at V and 5 bases at J, with 9 bases between. The CDR3 bases are TGTGCCAGCAGCTTGGAGGGGGGCAGAAACACCATATATTTT. Protein sequence: CASSLEGGRNTIYF.

V and J are TRBV7-7 and TRBJ2-1; TRBD1 matches 8 bases. The CDR3 is 16 residues long. J gave up 5 bases and V 5 bases, and 11 bases lay outside the gene matches. The V gene's germline CDR1 is SSHAT and CDR2 FNYEAQ (reference sequence). The CDR3: CASSIYQGARDNEQFF. As DNA, the CDR3 is TGTGCCAGCAGCATATATCAGGGGGCCCGAGACAATGAGCAGTTCTTC.

V and J are TRBV7-8 and TRBJ2-2; 8 bases map to TRBD2. The CDR3 is 17 residues long. The ends lost 4 bases at V and 5 bases at J; junction bases unmatched: 12. Germline loops: CDR1 SGHVS, CDR2 FQNEAQ. In nucleotides, the CDR3 is TGTGCCAGCAGCTACCGGGGGGGCAGCCTAACGACCGGGGAGCTGTTTTTT. Translation gives CASSYRGGSLTTGELFF.

V gene TRBV6-5 combines with J gene TRBJ1-2; D may be TRBD1 (6 bases). This CDR3 spans 13 amino acids. The germline V gene encodes CDR1 MNHEY and CDR2 SVGAGI. Trimming removed 5 bases from V and 2 bases from J, with 9 bases in between. The CDR3 sequence: CASSVGANYGYTF. The CDR3 bases are TGTGCCAGCAGTGTGGGGGCAAACTATGGCTACACCTTC.

This clone was detected only a few times. The rearrangement links TRBV28 to TRBJ1-2, with D unresolved. Germline CDR1 is MDHEN and CDR2 is SYDVKM. V gave up 6 bases and J gave up 8 bases, with 16 bases separating them. The CDR3 consists of 13 residues. CDR3 residues: CASSRGVDAGYTF. The DNA of the CDR3 is TGTGCCAGCAGCCGTGGGGTCGATGCGGGCTACACCTTC.

The chain recombines TRBV19 with TRBJ2-5; the match to TRBD2 covers 10 bases. Trimming at V came to 1 base and at J to 4 bases, leaving 9 bases not matched to a gene. Germline CDR1 LNHDA, CDR2 SQIVND (reference sequence). The CDR3 length is 17 residues. In DNA, the CDR3 is TGTGCCAGTAGTATAGGAGTAGCGGGGGGTTTTGGAGAGACCCAGTACTTC. This sequence encodes CASSIGVAGGFGETQYF.

The chain carries TRBV6-1 and TRBJ1-3; TRBD1 matches 9 bases. There are 14 residues in the CDR3. V trimming: 10 bases; J trimming: 4 bases; junction bases outside the gene matches: 8. In germline, CDR1 is MNHNS, CDR2 SASEGT. DNA for the CDR3: TGTGCCACCTGGACAGGGGCTACGGGAAACACCATATATTTT. Encoded protein: CATWTGATGNTIYF.

This clone showed up just once. The chain employs TRBV4-1 and TRBJ1-2; 9 bases line up with TRBD1. V was pared by 4 bases and J by 5 bases, with 5 bases of the junction left unmatched. CDR1 MGHRA and CDR2 YSYEKL come from the germline V gene. The CDR3 spans 14 residues. CDR3 nucleotides: TGCGCCAGCAGCCCCTGGGGACAGGGATATGGCTACACCTTC. It encodes CASSPWGQGYGYTF.

This chain links TRBV6-5 with TRBJ1-1, with D uncertain. The germline V and J ends were trimmed by 7 bases and 4 bases, with 13 bases remaining between them. Looked up from germline, CDR1 is MNHEY and CDR2 is SVGAGI. This CDR3 has 13 residues. CDR3 region: CASIGLGPTEAFF. In DNA form, the CDR3 reads TGTGCCAGCATAGGCCTGGGCCCCACTGAAGCTTTCTTT.

V gene TRBV11-3 combines with J gene TRBJ2-5; D unresolved. Trimming left V 6 bases short and J 1 base short, with 15 bases between. CDR3 length: 15 amino acids. Germline CDR1 and CDR2: SGHNT and YENEEA. CDR3 loop: CASSRLWSRQETQYF. Written as DNA, the CDR3 is TGTGCCAGCAGTCGTCTGTGGAGCCGCCAAGAGACCCAGTACTTC.

This chain connects TRBV5-1 to TRBJ2-7; 12 bases match TRBD2. CDR1 and CDR2 (germline): SGHRS, YFSETQ. V lost 4 bases, J lost 3 bases, and 5 bases stayed unmatched. This CDR3 has 15 residues. CDR3 sequence reads: CASSLTSGGSYEQYF. In DNA form, the CDR3 reads TGCGCCAGCAGCCTTACTAGCGGGGGGAGCTACGAGCAGTACTTC.

The V call is TRBV7-9, the J call TRBJ2-5; D unresolved. The V end lost 0 bases, the J end lost 2 bases, and 19 bases lay between the germline ends. From germline, CDR1 is SEHNR and CDR2 FQNEAQ (reference sequence). The CDR3 consists of 18 residues. CDR3 DNA sequence: TGTGCCAGCAGCTTAGCGTCCCGACATTACGACCAACAAGAGACCCAGTACTTC. Its protein product is CASSLASRHYDQQETQYF. The whole variable domain, filled in from reference TRBV7-9 and TRBJ2-5, reads DTGVSQNPRHKITKRGQNVTFRCDPISEHNRLYWYRQTLGQGPEFLTYFQNEAQLEKSRLLSDRFSAERPKGSFSTLEIQRTEQGDSAMYLCASSLASRHYDQQETQYFGPGTRLLVL.

The rearrangement links TRBV30 to TRBJ1-3; D is unclear. Germline-derived CDR1 and CDR2 are GTSNPN and SVGIG (reference sequence). The CDR3 sequence is 12 residues long. V lost 4 bases and J lost 4, with 8 bases in between. In DNA form, the CDR3 reads TGTGCCTGGATCCCCCGGGGAAACACCATATATTTT. Translated: CAWIPRGNTIYF.

This rearrangement joins TRBV9 to TRBJ2-5; TRBD1 matches at 10 bases. V was clipped by 0 bases and J by 3 bases; unmatched bases: 2. From germline, CDR1 is SGDLS and CDR2 YYNGEE. This CDR3 has 15 amino acids. For the CDR3, the DNA is TGTGCCAGCAGCGTAGCCGGGACAGGGGAAGAGACCCAGTACTTC. This encodes CASSVAGTGEETQYF.

This clone was seen once. The genes are TRBV5-5 and TRBJ2-2; no clear D. This CDR3 contains 17 residues. Germline V lookup: CDR1 SGHKS, CDR2 YYEKEE (reference sequence). The germline V and J ends were trimmed by 1 base and 5 bases, with 18 bases remaining between them. The chain's CDR3 is CASSLLQVNPRTGELFF. The CDR3 DNA sequence: TGTGCCAGCAGCTTGCTCCAAGTTAACCCCCGGACCGGGGAGCTGTTTTTT.

In its sample, this clone ranks as medium-sized. V gene TRBV5-4 combines with J gene TRBJ1-3, with no clear D. The CDR3 runs to 15 residues. Germline lookup yields CDR1 SGHNT and CDR2 YYREEE (reference sequence). The V and J ends lost 1 base and 8 bases respectively, with 16 bases between them. CDR3 protein: CASSLLGAGWDTIYF. The CDR3 nucleotides read TGTGCCAGCAGCTTGCTGGGCGCGGGGTGGGACACCATATATTTT.